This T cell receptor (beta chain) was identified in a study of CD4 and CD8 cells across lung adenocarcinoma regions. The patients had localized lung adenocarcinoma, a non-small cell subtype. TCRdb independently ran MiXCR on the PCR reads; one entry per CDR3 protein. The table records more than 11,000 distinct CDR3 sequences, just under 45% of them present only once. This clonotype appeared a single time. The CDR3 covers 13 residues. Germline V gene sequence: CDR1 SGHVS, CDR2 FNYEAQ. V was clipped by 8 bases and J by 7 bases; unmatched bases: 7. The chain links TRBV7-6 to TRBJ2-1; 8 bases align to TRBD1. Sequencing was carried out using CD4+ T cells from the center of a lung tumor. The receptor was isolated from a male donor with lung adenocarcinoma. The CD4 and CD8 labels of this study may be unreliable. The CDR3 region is CASSQGARNEQFF. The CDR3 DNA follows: TGTGCCAGCTCCCAGGGGGCACGGAATGAGCAGTTCTTC.